This TCR beta chain is from a study of T cells after yellow fever vaccination. Study results and caveats: Few clonotypes appeared in both CD4 and CD8 compartments.

There are many counts of this clonotype. Its antigen remains unknown. TCRdb called the 5' RACE reads again in MiXCR, with one record for every CDR3 protein. The table lists 230,000 or so distinct CDR3 sequences, more than 3.5% of them singletons. This clonotype was obtained from a man younger than 30 who received the YFV17D yellow fever vaccine. The sample here was PBMCs, taken 15 days after the yellow fever booster vaccination.

The CDR3 DNA sequence: TGCAGTGCTAGAGATTCTACAGGGCGAAGCAGAGCTTTCTTT. Its translation: CSARDSTGRSRAFF. The chain links TRBV20-1 to TRBJ1-1; a possible D gene is TRBD1 (6 bases). CDR3 length: 14 residues. With 0 bases removed from V and 10 bases from J, the gap between germline ends came to 18 bases. Germline lookup yields CDR1 DFQATT and CDR2 SNEGSKA (reference sequence).